The 23 T cell receptor beta chains below were found in one sample sequenced in a study of blood T cell repertoires in COVID-19. TCRdb keeps only in-frame clones here, not all; method: immunoSEQ multiplex PCR. The sample holds under 300,000 clones, approximately 82% seen once. Sequenced sample: peripheral blood. The receptors come from a woman aged 18-29 years with acute or convalescent COVID-19.

This chain uses TRBV24-1 with TRBJ1-2, with D hard to call. This CDR3 is 18 amino acids long. Trimming took off 9 bases at V and 8 bases at J, with 33 bases between the two ends. Germline CDR1 is KGHDR and CDR2 is SFDVKD. The CDR3 reads CATLGPPSIEGHSSGYTF. CDR3 DNA sequence: TGTGCCACCCTAGGGCCCCCCTCCATTGAGGGCCACTCATCCGGCTACACCTTC.

The CDR3 sequence: CASSRSTPHRGMNTEAFF. The CDR3 DNA reads as TGTGCCAGTAGTAGAAGCACCCCTCACAGGGGCATGAACACTGAAGCTTTCTTT. The genes are TRBV19 and TRBJ1-1; 7 bases line up with TRBD1. Trimming cost V 4 bases and J 0 bases; bases outside gene matches: 14. The CDR3 runs to 18 residues. Germline V lookup: CDR1 LNHDA, CDR2 SQIVND (reference sequence).

The V call is TRBV19, the J call TRBJ2-1, with D perhaps matching TRBD2 (6 bases). Germline loops: CDR1 LNHDA, CDR2 SQIVND (reference sequence). This CDR3 comprises 16 residues. Trimming removed 1 base at V and 7 bases at J, with 17 bases between. CDR3 coding DNA: TGTGCCAGTAGTATAGTGTCCGGGACCGGGAGAAATGAGCAGTTCTTC. It encodes CASSIVSGTGRNEQFF.

The chain joins TRBV28 to TRBJ1-2; D is ambiguous. CDR1 is MDHEN, CDR2 SYDVKM, per germline. The CDR3 runs 14 residues. With 6 bases removed from V and 2 bases from J, the gap between germline ends came to 13 bases. The CDR3 spells CASSAPSGNYGYTF. The CDR3 DNA is TGTGCCAGCAGCGCGCCCTCCGGGAACTATGGCTACACCTTC.

J is TRBJ1-6 and V is TRBV5-1; D unclear. Per the germline V gene, CDR1 is SGHRS and CDR2 is YFSETQ. V shed 0 bases and J shed 5 bases, with 12 bases lying between them. The CDR3 length is 16 residues. The CDR3 sequence is CASSLGAGTNNSPLHF. CDR3 in DNA: TGCGCCAGCAGCTTGGGGGCAGGTACGAATAATTCACCCCTCCACTTT.

In its sample, this clone was seen a few times. The CDR3 protein is CASSFQPQGWGTDTQYF. The CDR3 region has the DNA TGTGCCAGCAGCTTCCAACCCCAGGGCTGGGGCACAGATACGCAGTATTTT. The V gene is TRBV7-8, the J gene TRBJ2-3; the D gene is possibly TRBD1 (5 bases). CDR3 length: 17 amino acids. Germline CDR1 is SGHVS and CDR2 is FQNEAQ. Trimming removed 3 bases at V and 1 base at J, with 17 bases between.

This clone came up once. The rearrangement joins TRBV6-5 to TRBJ1-2, with 8 bases lining up with TRBD1. The trim removed 2 bases at V and 5 bases at J, leaving 7 bases unmatched. The CDR3 totals 15 residues. Germline CDR1 and CDR2: MNHEY and SVGAGI. The CDR3 spells CASSYGRDRTYGYTF. The CDR3 nucleotides read TGTGCCAGCAGTTACGGCCGGGACAGGACATATGGCTACACCTTC.

The rearrangement joins TRBV14 to TRBJ2-1, with TRBD2 identical over 9 bases. V was clipped by 0 bases and J by 9 bases; unmatched bases: 6. Germline V gene lookup returns CDR1 SGHDN and CDR2 FVKESK. There are 15 residues in the CDR3. CDR3 residues: CASSQDRVAGVEQFF. The DNA of the CDR3 is TGTGCCAGCAGCCAAGATCGGGTAGCGGGAGTTGAGCAGTTCTTC.

The chain uses TRBV6-2 or TRBV6-3 and TRBJ2-3; perhaps TRBD2 as D (7 bases). The germline gives CDR1 MNHEY, CDR2 SVGEGT. The CDR3 runs to 17 residues. V lost 2 bases and J 0 bases, leaving 15 bases between the germline ends. In DNA, the CDR3 is TGTGCCAGCAGTTACGTCGGGGGGCCCTCTAGCACAGATACGCAGTATTTT. Translation: CASSYVGGPSSTDTQYF.

The V and J genes are TRBV16 and TRBJ1-2, with 9 bases that match TRBD1. This CDR3 is built from 15 residues. After removal of 2 bases from V and 7 bases from J, the junction contained 8 bases not matched to a gene. Germline CDR1 KGHSY, CDR2 FQNENV. DNA of the CDR3: TGTGCCAGCAGCCAAACCACAGGGGGCAGCGGTGGCTACACCTTC. Protein sequence: CASSQTTGGSGGYTF.

This chain links TRBV9 with TRBJ1-6, with TRBD1 as a possible D gene (5 bases). This CDR3 comprises 14 residues. V was clipped by 7 bases and J by 7 bases, with 15 bases between them. CDR1 is SGDLS and CDR2 is YYNGEE in the germline V gene. CDR3 region: CASAKTDTNSPLHF. Written as DNA, the CDR3 is TGTGCCAGCGCGAAGACAGATACGAATTCACCCCTCCACTTT. Looking up the rest from reference TRBV9 and TRBJ1-6 gives the full variable domain: DSGVTQTPKHLITATGQRVTLRCSPRSGDLSVYWYQQSLDQGLQFLIQYYNGEERAKGNILERFSAQQFPDLHSELNLSSLELGDSALYFCASAKTDTNSPLHFGNGTRLTVT.

The chain combines TRBV1 with TRBJ1-3; the table calls TRBD1, which could not be checked here. TRBV1 is a known pseudogene. The CDR3 contains 13 residues. CDR3 residues: CTSSQQNGNTIYF. The CDR3 DNA follows: TGCACCAGCAGCCAACAGAATGGAAACACCATATATTTT.

The rearrangement links TRBV19 to TRBJ2-5; D call uncertain. Germline V gives CDR1 LNHDA, CDR2 SQIVND (reference sequence). The CDR3 consists of 11 residues. V gave up 6 bases and J gave up 7 bases, with 9 bases separating them. CDR3 nucleotides: TGTGCCAGTAGGGCAGGCACGACCCAGTACTTC. Protein sequence: CASRAGTTQYF.

The CDR3 DNA reads as TGTGCCAGCAGCGCAGATCATTACCGGGAGTACAATGAGCAGTTCTTC. Encoded protein: CASSADHYREYNEQFF. The V gene is TRBV11-2, the J gene TRBJ2-1, with TRBD2 as a possible D gene (6 bases). The CDR3 consists of 16 residues. V lost 5 bases and J 4 bases, leaving 18 bases between the germline ends. Germline lookup yields CDR1 SGHAT and CDR2 FQNNGV.

The chain links TRBV5-4 to TRBJ2-3; no firm D call. The CDR3 contains 13 residues. The V gene's germline CDR1 is SGHNT and CDR2 YYREEE (reference sequence). Trimming stripped 3 bases from V and 2 bases from J, with 7 bases between. In DNA form, the CDR3 reads TGTGCCAGCAGCTCGAGCCACACAGATACGCAGTATTTT. The encoded protein is CASSSSHTDTQYF.

This chain connects TRBV5-1 to TRBJ2-7; possible D gene TRBD1, 5 bases. CDR1 SGHRS and CDR2 YFSETQ come from the germline V gene. The CDR3 covers 14 residues. Between the trimmed V and J ends, which lost 4 bases and 3 bases, there was a span of 14 bases. The CDR3 nucleotides read TGCGCCAGCAGCCTAGAATTGGGGCTCTACGAGCAGTACTTC. Encoded protein: CASSLELGLYEQYF.

CDR3 region: CASSLFLQEKLFF. The CDR3 DNA follows: TGTGCCAGCAGTTTATTCTTACAAGAAAAACTGTTTTTT. V and J are TRBV27 and TRBJ1-4, with D unclear. The V gene lost 1 base and the J gene lost 8 bases, with 8 bases spanning the gap. The germline CDR1 and CDR2 sequences are MNHEY and SMNVEV (reference sequence). The CDR3 consists of 13 residues.

The CDR3 sequence: CASSLDTWTGDGYTF. CDR3 nucleotides: TGTGCCAGCAGCCTCGATACTTGGACAGGGGATGGCTACACCTTC. The V call is TRBV7-9, the J call TRBJ1-2; 9 bases map to TRBD1. Germline assignment: CDR1 SEHNR and CDR2 FQNEAQ (reference sequence). V lost 5 bases and J lost 6; bases outside the gene matches: 10. The CDR3 runs 15 residues.

The gene calls are TRBV7-9 and TRBJ2-4, with 11 bases lining up with TRBD2. The CDR3 spans 15 residues. With V trimmed by 2 bases and J by 15 bases, 12 bases remained unmatched. The germline gives CDR1 SEHNR, CDR2 FQNEAQ (reference sequence). Written as DNA, the CDR3 is TGTGCCAGCAGCTTAAGTCTAGCGGGAGGCCTTAGGACGTACTTC. It yields the protein CASSLSLAGGLRTYF.

J is TRBJ2-1 and V is TRBV18; tentative D call: TRBD1 (7 bases). Germline loops: CDR1 KGHSH, CDR2 LQKENI. The CDR3 is 15 residues long. The V gene lost 8 bases and the J gene lost 5 bases, with 19 bases spanning the gap. CDR3 bases: TGTGCCAGCCGCCCCCGAGGGGGCGGGAACAATGAGCAGTTCTTC. It translates to CASRPRGGGNNEQFF.

The chain is built from TRBV4-3 and TRBJ2-7; 9 bases are shared with TRBD2. Trimming removed 4 bases from V and 0 bases from J; junction bases left unmatched: 4. The germline V gene encodes CDR1 LGHNA and CDR2 YSLEER. The length of the CDR3 is 15 residues. Here the CDR3 DNA reads TGCGCCAGCAGCCGAAATAGCGGGAGCTCCTACGAGCAGTACTTC. Residues: CASSRNSGSSYEQYF.

This clone has a handful of counts. The chain couples TRBV19 to TRBJ2-1, with no clear D. The germline V gene encodes CDR1 LNHDA and CDR2 SQIVND (reference sequence). There are 13 residues in the CDR3. The V gene lost 3 bases and the J gene lost 10 bases, with 13 bases spanning the gap. The CDR3 DNA is TGTGCCAGTAGTATCCGGGTTCCCGAGGAGCAGTTCTTC. It codes for CASSIRVPEEQFF.

This rearrangement joins TRBV4-2 to TRBJ2-1; TRBD2 matches 13 bases. The CDR3 has 16 amino acids. J gave up 8 bases and V 1 base, and 5 bases lay outside the gene matches. CDR1 is LGHNA and CDR2 is YNFKEQ in the germline V gene. CDR3 DNA: TGTGCCAGCAGCCAAGGGCGACTAGCGGGAGGCGATGAGCAGTTCTTC. Translated, it gives CASSQGRLAGGDEQFF.